One and the same sample provided the 8 T cell receptor beta chains below, sequenced in a study of early T cells in non-severe SARS-CoV-2 infection. TCRdb itself ran the 5' RACE reads through MiXCR, one entry per CDR3 protein. The table has 100,000 to 150,000 distinct CDR3 sequences, more than 12% seen once. Sequenced input: whole blood. The receptors originated from an adult who was a healthcare worker with PCR-confirmed SARS-CoV-2 infection or an uninfected control (not recorded which).

The sample holds a few counts of this clonotype. V usage is TRBV30 and J usage is TRBJ2-2; D ambiguous. The CDR3 is 12 amino acids. From germline, CDR1 is GTSNPN and CDR2 SVGIG (reference sequence). V lost 0 bases and J 7 bases, leaving 6 bases between the germline ends. This CDR3 reads CAWSVQNGELFF. The DNA for the CDR3 is TGTGCCTGGAGTGTACAAAACGGGGAGCTGTTTTTT.

V is TRBV29-1 and J is TRBJ1-1; D is undetermined. Trimming shortened V by 0 bases and J by 6 bases, and 14 bases separated the two germline ends. This CDR3 region has 14 residues. CDR1 SQVTM and CDR2 ANQGSEA come from the germline V gene. CDR3 loop: CSVEERSGVAEAFF. The CDR3 DNA is TGCAGCGTTGAAGAGCGTTCCGGGGTAGCTGAAGCTTTCTTT.

The chain recombines TRBV4-2 with TRBJ2-3; D ambiguous. Germline values: CDR1 LGHNA, CDR2 YNFKEQ. The germline V and J ends were trimmed by 1 base and 2 bases, with 10 bases remaining between them. CDR3 length: 15 amino acids. The CDR3 protein is CASSQGAQFTDTQYF. The CDR3 bases are TGTGCCAGCAGCCAAGGGGCCCAGTTCACAGATACGCAGTATTTT.

This clonotype was recorded at least ten times. The rearrangement uses TRBV12-3 or TRBV12-4 and TRBJ1-2; D is uncertain. The CDR3 runs 10 residues. The germline V and J ends were trimmed by 8 bases and 4 bases, with 5 bases remaining between them. The DNA for the CDR3 is TGTGCCAGCGGGAGCTATGGCTACACCTTC. This sequence encodes CASGSYGYTF.

This clonotype showed up just a few times. The chain recombines TRBV4-1 with TRBJ2-3; D is unclear. The length of the CDR3 is 12 residues. The germline V gene has CDR1 MGHRA and CDR2 YSYEKL. Trimming took off 1 base at V and 6 bases at J, with 5 bases between the two ends. The CDR3 spells CASSQVPDTQYF. The CDR3 coding sequence is TGCGCCAGCAGCCAAGTTCCTGATACGCAGTATTTT.

There are a few counts of this clonotype. This rearrangement joins TRBV2 to TRBJ2-3; D call uncertain. Trimming took off 1 base at V and 2 bases at J, with 13 bases between the two ends. The CDR3 totals 16 residues. Germline values: CDR1 SNHLY, CDR2 FYNNEI. CDR3 bases: TGTGCCAGCAGTGAAGGTACTCCTACACCCACAGATACGCAGTATTTT. Protein sequence: CASSEGTPTPTDTQYF.

The genes are TRBV10-3 and TRBJ1-2; D is ambiguous. Per germline, CDR1 ENHRY and CDR2 SYGVKD. V dropped 6 bases and J dropped 0 bases, with 8 bases sitting between them. The CDR3 has 13 residues. The CDR3 protein is CAISELSNYGYTF. The CDR3 DNA is TGTGCCATCAGCGAGCTCTCTAACTATGGCTACACCTTC.

The rearrangement joins TRBV7-9 to TRBJ1-1, with D unresolved. Germline V gives CDR1 SEHNR, CDR2 FQNEAQ (reference sequence). V gave up 3 bases and J gave up 6 bases, with 14 bases separating them. The CDR3 length is 14 residues. The CDR3: CASSFREKEAEAFF. As DNA, the CDR3 is TGTGCCAGCAGCTTTCGGGAGAAGGAGGCTGAAGCTTTCTTT.